A selection of T cell receptor beta chains follows, all from one sample in a study of identical twins. Using its own MiXCR run on the 5' RACE reads, TCRdb lists one record per CDR3 protein. The sample comprises 270,000 or so distinct CDR3 sequences, about 8.5% of which are singletons, and approximately 3% rests with the top ten. The same data also went into a second study, on yellow fever vaccine responses in identical twins.

Sequences were obtained from CD8+ T cells sorted from blood. Every receptor here comes from a woman between 18 and 29 years old in good health. The CDR3 runs from the conserved cysteine through the conserved F or W. A D gene is named only where the DNA matches it firmly. Clone size is given for some rows only: seen once, a few or many times, or a class if the clone is expanded.

TRBJ2-5 TRBV7-9 TRBD2 many TGTGCCAGCAGCATGATCCCACTAGCGGGAGTTTCTGAGACCCAGTACTTC CASSMIPLAGVSETQYF
TRBJ2-1 TRBV5-1 TRBD2 - TGCGCCAGCAGCACGGGGACTAGCGGCCAATACAATGAGCAGTTCTTC CASSTGTSGQYNEQFF
TRBJ2-7 TRBV7-9 - many TGTGCCAGCAGCCCCCCTGACTACGAGCAGTACTTC CASSPPDYEQYF
TRBJ2-1 TRBV7-6 - - TGTGCCAGCAGCTTGGAGGGGCCAGGATACAATGAGCAGTTCTTC CASSLEGPGYNEQFF
TRBJ2-2 TRBV12-3/TRBV12-4 - many TGTGCCAGCAGTTTCGGGGAGCTGTTTTTT CASSFGELFF
TRBJ1-1 TRBV12-3/TRBV12-4 - many TGTGCCAGCAGTCCTACAGGCTTTGAAGCTTTCTTT CASSPTGFEAFF
TRBJ2-1 TRBV18 TRBD2 few TGTGCCAGCTCACCTGACCTGACTAGCGGGAGGCCAGGATACAATGAGCAGTTCTTC CASSPDLTSGRPGYNEQFF
TRBJ2-1 TRBV4-3 - many TGCGCCAGCAGCCAATTAGCCCAAAGCTCCTACAATGAGCAGTTCTTC CASSQLAQSSYNEQFF
TRBJ2-7 TRBV4-3 TRBD2 few TGCGCCAGCAGCCGCTTTCCGGGAGGGGACTCCTACGAGCAGTACTTC CASSRFPGGDSYEQYF
TRBJ2-1 TRBV11-1 TRBD2 - TGTGCCAGCAGCCAGACCACCGGGACTAGCGGTAGGTACTCCTACAATGAGCAGTTCTTC CASSQTTGTSGRYSYNEQFF
TRBJ2-3 TRBV19 TRBD1 - TGTGCCAGTAGTATAGGACAGGGAAGCACAGATACGCAGTATTTT CASSIGQGSTDTQYF
TRBJ2-1 TRBV4-2 - few TGTGCCAGCAGCCAAGTAGCTTCGGGAACGGATGAGCAGTTCTTC CASSQVASGTDEQFF
TRBJ1-1 TRBV30 - few TGTGCCTGGAGTGGCGACAGTTTCCGGCCAGCTTTCTTT CAWSGDSFRPAFF
TRBJ2-1 TRBV29-1 TRBD2 few TGCAGCACCTACGGGGCTAGCGGGGGCCTGTACAATGAGCAGTTCTTC CSTYGASGGLYNEQFF
TRBJ1-2 TRBV12-3/TRBV12-4 - few TGTGCCAGCAGTTTAACGGGGGCTCCCTATGGCTACACCTTC CASSLTGAPYGYTF
TRBJ1-5 TRBV24-1 - few TGTGCCACCAGTGATTCGACGGCGAGGCAGCCCCAGCATTTT CATSDSTARQPQHF
TRBJ2-7 TRBV7-9 - - TGTGCCAGCAGCCCCGGGACTTTGGGGTACGAGCAGTACTTC CASSPGTLGYEQYF
TRBJ2-1 TRBV5-1 TRBD2 - TGCGCCAGCAGCTTCCCAGCGGGAGAGTCGGGCTCCTACAATGAGCAGTTCTTC CASSFPAGESGSYNEQFF
TRBJ2-2 TRBV19 TRBD1 few TGTGCCAGTATGGACAGGGGTAACACCGGGGAGCTGTTTTTT CASMDRGNTGELFF
TRBJ2-5 TRBV11-2 - many TGTGCCAGCAACGAAGCGTTGGAGACCCAGTACTTC CASNEALETQYF
TRBJ2-1 TRBV20-1 - many TGCAGTGCTAGAGAGTTTCGGTACAATGAGCAGTTCTTC CSAREFRYNEQFF
TRBJ2-4 TRBV2 TRBD2 - TGTGCCAGCATCGACGGACTAGCGGCCAAAAACATTCAGTACTTC CASIDGLAAKNIQYF
TRBJ1-1 TRBV7-2 - - TGTGCCAGCAGTCTTTCCTTGCACGCTGAAGCTTTCTTT CASSLSLHAEAFF
TRBJ1-1 TRBV7-3 - - TGTGCCAGCAGCTTAGGCCTCAGCGGCACTGAAGCTTTCTTT CASSLGLSGTEAFF
TRBJ2-7 TRBV7-9 - few TGTGCCAGCAGCTTAACCAGGGAACCGTACTACGAGCAGTACTTC CASSLTREPYYEQYF
TRBJ2-5 TRBV29-1 TRBD2 - TGCAGCGTTCTAGCGGGGGGTGAGACCCAGTACTTC CSVLAGGETQYF
TRBJ2-2 TRBV29-1 TRBD2 few TGCAGCGTTCAGCGGGAGGGCCAGCTCACCGGGGAGCTGTTTTTT CSVQREGQLTGELFF
TRBJ1-1 TRBV25-1 TRBD1 - TGTGCCAGCAGTGGTGTCGAAACAGGGGGCACTGAAGCTTTCTTT CASSGVETGGTEAFF
TRBJ2-2 TRBV27 TRBD2 - TGTGCCAGCAGTTCGCTAGCGGGAGGGCCCGGGGAGCTGTTTTTT CASSSLAGGPGELFF
TRBJ2-7 TRBV28 - many TGTGCCAGCACCGCCCTGTTAAGGACCTACGAGCAGTACTTC CASTALLRTYEQYF
TRBJ2-4 TRBV7-9 - many TGTGCCAGCAGCAACGGGTTGCAAGCCAAAAACATTCAGTACTTC CASSNGLQAKNIQYF
TRBJ1-3 TRBV7-9 - few TGTGCCAGCAGCTTACCCGAAAGGCCGGGGAACACCATATATTTT CASSLPERPGNTIYF
TRBJ2-5 TRBV27 - few TGTGCCAGCAGTTCACGGACCTTAGAAGAGACCCAGTACTTC CASSSRTLEETQYF
TRBJ2-2 TRBV29-1 TRBD2 many TGCAGCGTTGGACTAGCGGGCGGGGAGCTGTTTTTT CSVGLAGGELFF
TRBJ1-5 TRBV27 - few TGTGCCAGCAGTAAGGAAAGCCTCCATCAGCCCCAGCATTTT CASSKESLHQPQHF
TRBJ2-7 TRBV6-1 - few TGTGCCAGCAGTGAAGATCTGGGCACCTACGAGCAGTACTTC CASSEDLGTYEQYF
TRBJ2-5 TRBV20-1 TRBD1 - TGCAGTGCTAGCAGAGGACAGGGCGGCCAGACCCAGTACTTC CSASRGQGGQTQYF
TRBJ2-7 TRBV27 - many TGTGCCAGCAGTTTCACAGCCTACTCCTACGAGCAGTACTTC CASSFTAYSYEQYF
TRBJ2-5 TRBV20-1 TRBD2 - TGCAGTGCTCCGATGACGGGGGGACTCCAAGAGACCCAGTACTTC CSAPMTGGLQETQYF
TRBJ2-2 TRBV7-6 - few TGTGCCAGCGGTCTAGTGCGGTCGAACACCGGGGAGCTGTTTTTT CASGLVRSNTGELFF
TRBJ2-1 TRBV4-2 TRBD2 few TGTGCCAGCAGCCAGGGGTGGGGGACTAGCGACTACAATGAGCAGTTCTTC CASSQGWGTSDYNEQFF
TRBJ1-4 TRBV4-1 - few TGCGCCAGCAGCCCCAGGACAGCGGCAAATGAAAAACTGTTTTTT CASSPRTAANEKLFF
TRBJ2-5 TRBV12-3/TRBV12-4 - few TGTGCCAGCAGTTATACAGGACCCCAAGAGACCCAGTACTTC CASSYTGPQETQYF
TRBJ2-1 TRBV6-2/TRBV6-3 - many TGTGCCAGCAGCCTTACCGGGGAACCCTACAATGAGCAGTTCTTC CASSLTGEPYNEQFF
TRBJ2-2 TRBV29-1 - few TGCAGCGTTGAAGTAGTTACGGGTGGGCGGCCCGGGGAGCTGTTTTTT CSVEVVTGGRPGELFF
TRBJ2-5 TRBV21-1 - once TGTGCCAGCAGCAACCCGTCTCCGGGACTAGCGGGGGAGATAGAGACCCAGTACTTC CASSNPSPGLAGEIETQYF
TRBJ1-1 TRBV5-1 - many TGCGCCAGCAGCCCGACGGACAGCCGCTTGAACACTGAAGCTTTCTTT CASSPTDSRLNTEAFF
TRBJ2-3 TRBV29-1 TRBD2 many TGCAGCGCCAGGGAGGGGAGCGAAGTAGGTACGCAGTATTTT CSAREGSEVGTQYF